This is a list of T cell receptor beta chains from one sample in a study of early T cells in non-severe SARS-CoV-2 infection. A single record per CDR3 protein comes from TCRdb applying MiXCR to the 5' RACE reads. The sample has fewer than 80,000 distinct CDR3 sequences; approximately 9.5% are singletons. The sequenced sample consisted of whole blood. Receptor source: an adult who was a healthcare worker with PCR-confirmed SARS-CoV-2 infection or an uninfected control (not recorded which). CDR3s include the opening cysteine and the closing phenylalanine or tryptophan. D genes are given only for firm matches. A clone size is listed for some rows: how often the clone was seen (once, few, many), or a class if it is expanded.

clone_size j_call v_call d_call cdr3_aa cdr3_nt
medium-sized TRBJ2-2 TRBV11-2 NA CASSLDTPNGLFF TGTGCCAGCAGCTTAGATACCCCTAATGGGCTGTTTTTT
many TRBJ2-7 TRBV19 NA CASSIGSDSYEQYF TGTGCCAGTAGTATAGGTTCGGACAGCTACGAGCAGTACTTC
many TRBJ1-4 TRBV20-1 NA CSARDGQTNEKLFF TGCAGTGCTAGAGACGGGCAGACTAATGAAAAACTGTTTTTT
NA TRBJ2-7 TRBV11-2 TRBD1 CASSLDQGQGFSYEQYF TGTGCCAGCAGCTTAGATCAGGGACAGGGATTCTCCTACGAGCAGTACTTC
many TRBJ2-3 TRBV5-6 NA CASSLAGRTDTQYF TGTGCCAGCAGCTTGGCCGGGAGAACAGATACGCAGTATTTT
many TRBJ2-7 TRBV11-2 TRBD1 CASSLGQGAFLHEQYF TGTGCCAGCAGCTTAGGACAGGGGGCTTTTCTCCACGAGCAGTACTTC
few TRBJ2-4 TRBV20-1 TRBD1 CSAGDRAGINIQYF TGCAGTGCTGGGGACAGGGCGGGAATAAACATTCAGTACTTC
NA TRBJ2-4 TRBV6-5 NA CASRRGFGGTQNIQYF TGTGCCAGCAGGAGGGGTTTTGGGGGGACCCAAAACATTCAGTACTTC
NA TRBJ2-3 TRBV7-9 TRBD2 CATTVPNLGGAGDTQYF TGTGCCACCACCGTCCCGAATCTCGGGGGGGCAGGAGATACGCAGTATTTT
many TRBJ1-1 TRBV10-3 TRBD1 CAISGTVNTEAFF TGTGCCATCTCCGGGACAGTGAACACTGAAGCTTTCTTT
NA TRBJ2-1 TRBV6-5 NA CASSYSGGTVGEQFF TGTGCCAGCAGTTACTCGGGCGGGACGGTCGGTGAGCAGTTCTTC
many TRBJ1-2 TRBV10-2 NA CASSEDLTGTNYGYTF TGCGCCAGCAGTGAAGACCTTACAGGGACTAACTATGGCTACACCTTC
NA TRBJ2-4 TRBV2 NA CASSARRGLAKNIQYF TGTGCCAGCAGTGCCCGGCGGGGACTAGCCAAAAACATTCAGTACTTC
many TRBJ2-7 TRBV20-1 NA CSASPAGLGEQYF TGCAGTGCTAGTCCGGCGGGGCTTGGCGAGCAGTACTTC
few TRBJ2-1 TRBV7-6 NA CASSDTYRGGEQFF TGTGCCAGCAGCGACACGTACAGGGGAGGTGAGCAGTTCTTC
NA TRBJ1-2 TRBV2 NA CASSNQGEHYGYTF TGTGCCAGCAGTAATCAGGGAGAACACTATGGCTACACCTTC
many TRBJ1-5 TRBV5-1 TRBD1 CASKWTGTNTNQPQHF TGCGCCAGCAAATGGACAGGGACAAATACCAATCAGCCCCAGCATTTT
many TRBJ2-7 TRBV6-5 TRBD1 CASSTPSGQGHEQYF TGTGCCAGCAGTACACCCTCAGGACAGGGCCACGAGCAGTACTTC
NA TRBJ1-1 TRBV20-1 NA CSASPRSTEAFF TGCAGTGCTAGTCCCAGGAGCACTGAAGCTTTCTTT
NA TRBJ2-7 TRBV11-2 TRBD1 CASSLILGAQGEQYF TGTGCCAGCAGCTTAATTTTGGGGGCACAGGGGGAGCAGTACTTC
few TRBJ1-1 TRBV5-1 NA CASSSPNTEAFF TGCGCCAGCAGTAGTCCGAACACTGAAGCTTTCTTT
few TRBJ2-7 TRBV6-6 NA CASSLTGGTSSYEQYF TGTGCCAGCAGTTTAACGGGCGGGACTTCAAGCTACGAGCAGTACTTC
NA TRBJ2-7 TRBV3-1 TRBD2 CASSPSFGGALEQYF TGTGCCAGCAGCCCGTCTTTCGGGGGGGCCCTCGAGCAGTACTTC
many TRBJ2-7 TRBV10-3 TRBD2 CAISEGTSSYEQYF TGTGCCATCAGTGAGGGGACTAGCTCCTACGAGCAGTACTTC
many TRBJ1-1 TRBV24-1 NA CATSGEGGDYGAFF TGTGCCACCAGTGGGGAAGGGGGGGACTACGGAGCTTTCTTT
few TRBJ1-4 TRBV7-9 TRBD1 CASSSRKLRQGEHATNEKLFF TGTGCCAGCAGCTCCAGAAAGCTTCGACAGGGTGAACACGCAACTAATGAAAAACTGTTTTTT
NA TRBJ2-4 TRBV21-1 NA CASSKERSGGRLAKNIQYF TGTGCCAGCAGCAAAGAGCGTAGCGGGGGGCGACTAGCCAAAAACATTCAGTACTTC
NA TRBJ2-3 TRBV24-1 NA CATSGPTESAASTDTQYF TGTGCCACCAGTGGTCCGACGGAGTCAGCCGCTAGCACAGATACGCAGTATTTT
NA TRBJ2-3 TRBV4-3 TRBD2 CASGLLAGETDTQYF TGCGCCAGCGGACTCCTAGCGGGAGAAACAGATACGCAGTATTTT
NA TRBJ1-1 TRBV20-1 TRBD1 CSARGGQMNTEAFF TGCAGTGCTAGAGGGGGACAGATGAACACTGAAGCTTTCTTT
NA TRBJ2-7 TRBV13 NA CASSLGQSSYEQYF TGTGCCAGCAGCTTAGGTCAAAGTAGCTACGAGCAGTACTTC
NA TRBJ1-2 TRBV7-3 NA CASSLTGTYGYTF TGTGCCAGCAGCTTAACGGGGACCTATGGCTACACCTTC
many TRBJ2-7 TRBV18 NA CASSPRSAYEQYF TGTGCCAGCTCACCACGGTCTGCCTACGAGCAGTACTTC
few TRBJ2-2 TRBV2 TRBD1 CASRKTGVTGELFF TGTGCCAGCAGGAAGACAGGGGTTACCGGGGAGCTGTTTTTT
NA TRBJ2-1 TRBV11-2 NA CASSLAWQGNEQFF TGTGCCAGCAGCTTAGCTTGGCAGGGCAATGAGCAGTTCTTC
NA TRBJ2-1 TRBV6-1 TRBD2 CASSASLAGSYNEQFF TGTGCCAGCAGTGCCTCACTAGCGGGGTCCTACAATGAGCAGTTCTTC
few TRBJ2-1 TRBV6-2/TRBV6-3 TRBD2 CASSYQAGGAYNEQFF TGTGCCAGCAGTTATCAAGCGGGAGGGGCCTACAATGAGCAGTTCTTC
many TRBJ2-7 TRBV24-1 TRBD1 CATSETGTGVYEQYF TGTGCCACCAGTGAAACCGGGACAGGGGTCTACGAGCAGTACTTC
few TRBJ2-7 TRBV7-2 TRBD2 CASRELAGVSEQYF TGTGCCAGCAGGGAACTAGCGGGAGTTTCCGAGCAGTACTTC
NA TRBJ2-1 TRBV7-2 NA CASRLGGPPYNEQFF TGTGCCAGCAGATTGGGGGGCCCCCCCTACAATGAGCAGTTCTTC
NA TRBJ2-3 TRBV3-1 TRBD2 CASSQQLAGGSDTQYF TGTGCCAGCAGCCAACAACTAGCGGGAGGCTCGGATACGCAGTATTTT
many TRBJ1-2 TRBV28 TRBD1 CASSRGQESYTF TGTGCCAGCAGTCGGGGACAGGAGAGCTACACCTTC